The clone carrying this T cell receptor (beta chain) was observed a few times. Its antigen remains unidentified. CDR3 length: 14 residues. The ends lost 4 bases at V and 7 bases at J; junction bases unmatched: 7. CDR1 is SGHTA and CDR2 is FQGNSA in the germline V gene. This record belongs to a study of beta chain features in type 1 diabetes. There was one heparinised blood draw per donor, averaging approximately 120 mL. General study findings and limits: Type 1 diabetes patients had TCRB CDR3s that were shorter (moderately but significantly so) in all four CD4+ subsets. VDJ junctions in type 1 diabetes patients carried more deletions and fewer insertions.

The whole isolated RNA underwent reverse transcription, so sequencing captured expressed TCRB transcripts. Using immunoSEQ multiplex PCR, the repertoire was profiled, and TCRdb retains in-frame clones only, with some absent. The sample carries about 740,000 clones, 13% recorded once. Sequencing was carried out using naive CD4+ T cells from blood. This TCR was sampled from a man between 18 and 35 years old with type 1 diabetes. The chain carries TRBV7-2 and TRBJ1-5; 7 nucleotides align to TRBD1. CDR3 in amino acids: CASSSTGVVQPQHF. DNA of the CDR3: TGTGCCAGCAGCTCAACAGGGGTGGTACAGCCCCAGCATTTT. The whole variable domain, filled in from reference TRBV7-2 and TRBJ1-5, reads GAGVSQSPSNKVTEKGKDVELRCDPISGHTALYWYRQSLGQGLEFLIYFQGNSAPDKSGLPSDRFSAERTGGSVSTLTIQRTQQEDSAVYLCASSSTGVVQPQHFGDGTRLSIL.